Listed below are T cell receptor beta chains from one sample, sequenced in a study of cytomegalovirus exposure and HLA in healthy donors. The protocol was immunoSEQ multiplex PCR, while the TCRdb copy is restricted to in-frame clones and leaves out a portion. The table includes roughly 120,000 clones, around 78% detected once. Sequenced input: PBMCs. Receptors originate from a middle-aged man in good health and CMV-seronegative. Both conserved end residues are part of each CDR3. A D gene is named only where the DNA matches it firmly.

j_gene	v_gene	d_gene	CDR3aa
TRBJ1-2	TRBV6-5	-	CASTGTHGYTF
TRBJ2-6	TRBV4-2	TRBD2	CASSQDPSGGLSGANVLTF
TRBJ2-5	TRBV7-2	TRBD2	CASSSTSGGAPMFETQYF
TRBJ2-3	TRBV20-1	-	CTPDTQYF
TRBJ2-1	TRBV28	TRBD1	CASIGQGYEQFF
TRBJ1-6	TRBV6-5	TRBD1	CASSYAAGGWRSPLHF
TRBJ2-3	TRBV6-6	TRBD1	CASRTQRGRADTQYF
TRBJ2-6	TRBV2	TRBD1	CASLDRGRSLRSGANVLTF
TRBJ2-1	TRBV9	TRBD2	CASSPDTSGGYNEQFF
TRBJ2-6	TRBV21-1	-	CASSKAMGQERSGANVLTF
TRBJ2-5	TRBV7-9	TRBD2	CASSLLAGGGETQYF
TRBJ1-5	TRBV10-3	-	CAISDTEGQPQHF
TRBJ1-4	TRBV28	-	CASVSYATNEKLFF
TRBJ2-7	TRBV15	-	CATSTGARYEQYF
TRBJ2-7	TRBV4-2	-	CASSQDPHGAGDHEQYF
TRBJ1-5	TRBV7-2	TRBD1	CASSRDRSQPQHF
TRBJ1-4	TRBV29-1	TRBD1	CSAQQGAGEKLFF
TRBJ2-5	TRBV7-9	TRBD1	CASHSGTVNQETQYF